This passage covers 17 T cell receptor beta chains from one sample sequenced in a study of OX40 agonist ivuxolimab in advanced cancers. Some clones are missing from TCRdb's copy, which holds only in-frame ones; the method was immunoSEQ multiplex PCR. The sample carries about 48,000 clones, about 90% recorded once. Sequencing was performed on CD4+ or CD8+ T cells sorted from blood, taken in a trial of the OX40 agonist ivuxolimab. These receptors all come from an adult with an advanced solid tumor such as melanoma, head and neck, liver or kidney cancer.

The chain is built from TRBV7-2 and TRBJ2-7, with 7 bases lining up with TRBD1. CDR1 is SGHTA, CDR2 FQGNSA, per germline. V trimming: 2 bases; J trimming: 3 bases; junction bases outside the gene matches: 4. This CDR3 is 14 amino acids long. The DNA for the CDR3 is TGTGCCAGCAGCTTATTGGGACAGAGCTACGAGCAGTACTTC. Encoded protein: CASSLLGQSYEQYF.

The rearrangement joins TRBV6-5 to TRBJ2-1; D is perhaps TRBD2 (6 bases). Germline V CDR1 and CDR2: MNHEY, SVGAGI. This CDR3 comprises 15 residues. V was clipped by 4 bases and J by 1 base, with 11 bases between them. The CDR3 here is CASSSAGSSYNEQFF. CDR3 nucleotide sequence: TGTGCCAGCAGTTCGGCGGGGTCATCCTACAATGAGCAGTTCTTC.

This clone was picked up one time. The J gene is TRBJ2-1, the V gene TRBV6-6; 9 nucleotides agree with TRBD2. The length of the CDR3 is 15 residues. Germline V gives CDR1 MNHNY, CDR2 SVGAGI (reference sequence). V lost 4 bases and J lost 4; bases outside the gene matches: 5. The CDR3: CASSSLAGSYNEQFF. CDR3 bases: TGTGCCAGCAGTTCCCTAGCGGGGTCATACAATGAGCAGTTCTTC.

This chain links TRBV5-1 with TRBJ2-1, with 10 bases aligning to TRBD1. Trimming cost V 2 bases and J 2 bases; bases outside gene matches: 1. The CDR3 covers 15 residues. Germline CDR1 is SGHRS and CDR2 is YFSETQ. CDR3 sequence (DNA): TGCGCCAGCAGCTTCGGGACAGGGGCCTACAATGAGCAGTTCTTC. Its protein is CASSFGTGAYNEQFF.

V usage is TRBV5-4 and J usage is TRBJ1-1, with D perhaps matching TRBD1 (6 bases). Germline-derived CDR1 and CDR2 are SGHNT and YYREEE (reference sequence). The CDR3 sequence is 15 residues long. V lost 4 bases to trimming and J lost 2 bases, with 15 bases between them. Here the CDR3 DNA reads TGTGCCAGCAGCAATGGACAGCGTACAAACACTGAAGCTTTCTTT. It translates to CASSNGQRTNTEAFF.

The chain links TRBV9 to TRBJ2-5, with D hard to call. Germline-derived CDR1 and CDR2 are SGDLS and YYNGEE. V shed 0 bases and J shed 2 bases, with 11 bases lying between them. The CDR3 spans 15 residues. The CDR3 DNA reads TGTGCCAGCAGCGTAGGAGGCAGCCTTCAAGAGACCCAGTACTTC. It yields the protein CASSVGGSLQETQYF.

The chain has TRBV9 and TRBJ2-3; D gene unclear. V dropped 0 bases and J dropped 2 bases, with 10 bases sitting between them. This CDR3 is 15 amino acids long. Germline assignment: CDR1 SGDLS and CDR2 YYNGEE. CDR3 sequence: CASSVDNGDTDTQYF. As DNA, the CDR3 is TGTGCCAGCAGCGTAGATAACGGAGACACAGATACGCAGTATTTT.

The chain is built from TRBV5-6 and TRBJ2-5; TRBD2 agrees at 10 bases. Per germline, CDR1 SGHDT and CDR2 YYEEEE. There are 18 residues in the CDR3. The J segment lost 2 bases and the V segment lost 1 base, leaving 11 bases of the junction unmatched. The chain's CDR3 is CASSLLTSGNPKQETQYF. The CDR3 nucleotides read TGTGCCAGCAGCTTGCTAACTAGCGGGAACCCAAAGCAAGAGACCCAGTACTTC.

The V gene is TRBV5-4, the J gene TRBJ1-2, with D perhaps TRBD1 (6 bases). Trimming cost V 4 bases and J 4 bases, with 14 bases left between them. The CDR3 consists of 14 residues. Looked up from germline, CDR1 is SGHNT and CDR2 is YYREEE (reference sequence). The CDR3 loop reads CASSARGQLYGYTF. CDR3 coding DNA: TGTGCCAGCAGCGCGAGGGGACAACTCTATGGCTACACCTTC.

The rearrangement uses TRBV7-9 and TRBJ2-5; perhaps D is TRBD1 or TRBD2 (5 bases each). CDR1 is SEHNR, CDR2 FQNEAQ, per germline (reference sequence). This CDR3 has 15 residues. V was pared by 4 bases and J by 1 base, with 13 bases between. DNA of the CDR3: TGTGCCAGCAGCTCGGAGGACACCCTCCAAGAGACCCAGTACTTC. This gives the protein CASSSEDTLQETQYF.

The V gene is TRBV7-9, the J gene TRBJ2-7; D may be TRBD1 (5 bases). CDR1 and CDR2 from the germline V gene are SEHNR and FQNEAQ (reference sequence). The CDR3 runs to 13 residues. Between the trimmed V and J ends, which lost 1 base and 5 bases, there was a span of 9 bases. The CDR3 loop reads CASSLGARDEQYF. CDR3 bases: TGTGCCAGCAGCTTAGGAGCCAGGGACGAGCAGTACTTC.

The table lists this clone with a count of one. The chain joins TRBV6-5 to TRBJ2-2; 11 bases agree with TRBD2. Germline V lookup: CDR1 MNHEY, CDR2 SVGAGI. CDR3 size: 15 residues. After removal of 6 bases from V and 8 bases from J, the junction contained 8 bases not matched to a gene. In DNA form, the CDR3 reads TGTGCCAGCAGACGTAGCGGGGGGGGCTGGGGGGAGCTGTTTTTT. Residues: CASRRSGGGWGELFF.

This clone was recorded a few times. V gene TRBV2 combines with J gene TRBJ2-1, with 9 bases that match TRBD1. The CDR3 loop spans 14 amino acids. CDR1 is SNHLY and CDR2 is FYNNEI in the germline V gene. The V segment lost 5 bases and the J segment 6 bases; nucleotides outside the gene matches: 5. CDR3 residues: CASSWTGEANEQFF. The CDR3 nucleotides read TGTGCCAGCAGTTGGACAGGGGAGGCCAATGAGCAGTTCTTC.

This rearrangement joins TRBV30 to TRBJ2-7; 12 bases fit TRBD2. The CDR3 extends over 16 amino acids. The germline gives CDR1 GTSNPN, CDR2 SVGIG (reference sequence). The V and J ends lost 3 bases and 1 base, in that order; junction bases with no gene match: 7. CDR3 amino acids: CAWSGGLAGISYEQYF. DNA of the CDR3: TGTGCCTGGAGCGGAGGACTAGCGGGGATTTCCTACGAGCAGTACTTC.

This chain uses TRBV7-2 with TRBJ1-1; tentatively, D is TRBD1 (5 bases). The V and J ends lost 1 base and 1 base respectively, with 13 bases between them. Germline-derived CDR1 and CDR2 are SGHTA and FQGNSA. The CDR3 totals 16 residues. CDR3 sequence (DNA): TGTGCCAGCAGCTTAGTGGGGGGAGACAAGAACACTGAAGCTTTCTTT. It encodes CASSLVGGDKNTEAFF.

The chain couples TRBV2 to TRBJ2-7; a weak D match, TRBD1 (5 bases). V shed 3 bases and J shed 3 bases, with 18 bases lying between them. The length of the CDR3 is 16 residues. Germline lookup yields CDR1 SNHLY and CDR2 FYNNEI. The chain's CDR3 is CASSDMTAQAFYEQYF. CDR3 coding DNA: TGTGCCAGCAGTGATATGACAGCACAGGCCTTCTACGAGCAGTACTTC.

This chain joins TRBV27 and TRBJ2-3; 11 bases agree with TRBD2. From germline, CDR1 is MNHEY and CDR2 SMNVEV (reference sequence). The CDR3 totals 16 residues. With 4 bases clipped from V and 4 bases from J, the junction kept 7 bases outside the gene matches. CDR3: CASSSFPGLAADTQYF. CDR3 nucleotide sequence: TGTGCCAGCAGTTCATTCCCGGGACTAGCGGCAGATACGCAGTATTTT.